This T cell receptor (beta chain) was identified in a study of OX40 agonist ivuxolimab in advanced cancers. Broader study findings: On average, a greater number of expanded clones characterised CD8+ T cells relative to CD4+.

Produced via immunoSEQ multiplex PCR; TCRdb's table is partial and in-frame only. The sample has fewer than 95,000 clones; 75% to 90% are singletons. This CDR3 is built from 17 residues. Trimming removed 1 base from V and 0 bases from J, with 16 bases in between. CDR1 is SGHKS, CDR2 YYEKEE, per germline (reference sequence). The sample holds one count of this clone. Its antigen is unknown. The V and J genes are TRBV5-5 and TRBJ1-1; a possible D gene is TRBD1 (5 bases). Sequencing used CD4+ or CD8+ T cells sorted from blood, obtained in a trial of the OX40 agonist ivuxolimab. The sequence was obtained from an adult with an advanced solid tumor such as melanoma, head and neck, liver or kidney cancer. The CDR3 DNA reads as TGTGCCAGCAGCTTGTTCGGGGGAATTGGTGTGAACACTGAAGCTTTCTTT. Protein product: CASSLFGGIGVNTEAFF. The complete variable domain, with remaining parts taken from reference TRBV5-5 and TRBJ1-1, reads DAGVTQSPTHLIKTRGQQVTLRCSPISGHKSVSWYQQVLGQGPQFIFQYYEKEERGRGNFPDRFSARQFPNYSSELNVNALLLGDSALYLCASSLFGGIGVNTEAFFGQGTRLTVV.